This is a list of T cell receptor beta chains from one sample in a study of T cell responses to AZD1222 COVID-19 vaccine. Sequencing used immunoSEQ multiplex PCR; TCRdb keeps in-frame clones, though not all of them. Of more than 150,000 clones listed, 75% to 90% are singletons. Sequenced material: peripheral blood, taken after recovery from COVID-19. These receptors were taken from an adult who had recovered from COVID-19. CDR3s include the opening cysteine and the closing phenylalanine or tryptophan. Each record gives: J gene, D gene, V gene, clone size, CDR3 protein, CDR3 DNA. A D gene is named only where the DNA matches it firmly. Part of the rows lack a size; the others show once, few, many or a class for expanded clones.

j_call: TRBJ1-5
d_call: NA
v_call: TRBV21-1
clone_size: once
cdr3_aa: CASTAGGRNQPQHF
cdr3_nt: TGTGCCAGCACCGCGGGGGGCCGGAATCAGCCCCAGCATTTT

j_call: TRBJ2-6
d_call: NA
v_call: TRBV6-2/TRBV6-3
clone_size: few
cdr3_aa: CASSYSGSGANVLTF
cdr3_nt: TGTGCCAGCAGTTACTCGGGCTCTGGGGCCAACGTCCTGACTTTC

j_call: TRBJ1-3
d_call: TRBD1
v_call: TRBV6-5
clone_size: NA
cdr3_aa: CASSYSKGANTIYF
cdr3_nt: TGTGCCAGCAGTTACTCGAAGGGGGCAAACACCATATATTTT

j_call: TRBJ2-1
d_call: NA
v_call: TRBV9
clone_size: NA
cdr3_aa: CASSVGPVNNEQFF
cdr3_nt: TGTGCCAGCAGCGTAGGCCCAGTAAACAATGAGCAGTTCTTC

j_call: TRBJ2-7
d_call: TRBD1
v_call: TRBV6-5
clone_size: NA
cdr3_aa: CASSSGTGPYEQYF
cdr3_nt: TGTGCCAGCAGTTCCGGGACAGGACCCTACGAGCAGTACTTC

j_call: TRBJ2-1
d_call: NA
v_call: TRBV19
clone_size: NA
cdr3_aa: CASSVYIEQFF
cdr3_nt: TGTGCCAGTAGTGTGTACATTGAGCAGTTCTTC

j_call: TRBJ2-6
d_call: TRBD1
v_call: TRBV5-8
clone_size: NA
cdr3_aa: CASTPGQFASGANVLTF
cdr3_nt: TGTGCCAGCACCCCGGGACAGTTCGCCTCTGGGGCCAACGTCCTGACTTTC

j_call: TRBJ2-1
d_call: NA
v_call: TRBV28
clone_size: NA
cdr3_aa: CASSLPADALSYNEQFF
cdr3_nt: TGTGCCAGCAGTTTACCGGCAGACGCTCTCTCCTACAATGAGCAGTTCTTC

j_call: TRBJ1-2
d_call: NA
v_call: TRBV4-3
clone_size: NA
cdr3_aa: CASSQVGRGYGYTF
cdr3_nt: TGCGCCAGCAGCCAAGTGGGCAGGGGCTACGGCTACACCTTC

j_call: TRBJ1-2
d_call: NA
v_call: TRBV6-5
clone_size: NA
cdr3_aa: CASSSGGGVYGYTF
cdr3_nt: TGTGCCAGTTCGAGTGGGGGTGGAGTCTATGGCTACACCTTC

j_call: TRBJ2-7
d_call: TRBD2
v_call: TRBV4-3
clone_size: NA
cdr3_aa: CASSQDRRGDYEQYF
cdr3_nt: TGCGCCAGCAGCCAAGATCGGCGGGGGGACTACGAGCAGTACTTC

j_call: TRBJ2-3
d_call: TRBD1
v_call: TRBV7-2
clone_size: NA
cdr3_aa: CASSLVQGARDTQYF
cdr3_nt: TGTGCCAGCAGCTTAGTTCAGGGGGCAAGGGATACGCAGTATTTT

j_call: TRBJ2-6
d_call: NA
v_call: TRBV9
clone_size: once
cdr3_aa: CASSVWGRGSSGANVLTF
cdr3_nt: TGTGCCAGCAGCGTCTGGGGACGGGGGAGCTCTGGGGCCAACGTCCTGACTTTC

j_call: TRBJ1-2
d_call: NA
v_call: TRBV5-5
clone_size: NA
cdr3_aa: CASSSHVDPERYTF
cdr3_nt: TGTGCCAGCAGCTCACACGTGGACCCTGAAAGGTACACCTTC

j_call: TRBJ1-3
d_call: NA
v_call: TRBV7-2
clone_size: few
cdr3_aa: CASSRWMTSGNTIYF
cdr3_nt: TGTGCCAGCAGCCGGTGGATGACCTCTGGAAACACCATATATTTT

j_call: TRBJ1-5
d_call: TRBD1
v_call: TRBV7-9
clone_size: NA
cdr3_aa: CASSSDRVNQPQHF
cdr3_nt: TGTGCCAGCAGCTCCGACAGGGTCAATCAGCCCCAGCATTTT

j_call: TRBJ2-2
d_call: NA
v_call: TRBV19
clone_size: NA
cdr3_aa: CASSIFRGGELFF
cdr3_nt: TGTGCCAGTAGTATCTTTCGGGGCGGGGAGCTGTTTTTT

j_call: TRBJ2-7
d_call: NA
v_call: TRBV4-1
clone_size: NA
cdr3_aa: CASSQVGQTLGYEQYF
cdr3_nt: TGCGCCAGCAGCCAAGTCGGACAGACCCTAGGCTACGAGCAGTACTTC

j_call: TRBJ2-1
d_call: NA
v_call: TRBV12-3/TRBV12-4
clone_size: NA
cdr3_aa: CASSFTRREQFF
cdr3_nt: TGTGCCAGCAGTTTTACCCGAAGAGAGCAGTTCTTC

j_call: TRBJ2-1
d_call: NA
v_call: TRBV19
clone_size: NA
cdr3_aa: CASSNPGATSYNEQFF
cdr3_nt: TGTGCCAGTAGTAACCCGGGCGCAACCTCCTACAATGAGCAGTTCTTC

j_call: TRBJ2-7
d_call: TRBD2
v_call: TRBV5-1
clone_size: NA
cdr3_aa: CASSLFASSGGSYEQYF
cdr3_nt: TGCGCCAGCAGCTTGTTCGCCTCTAGCGGGGGCTCCTACGAGCAGTACTTC

j_call: TRBJ2-1
d_call: TRBD2
v_call: TRBV11-3
clone_size: few
cdr3_aa: CASSPKSSGEQFF
cdr3_nt: TGTGCCAGCAGCCCCAAATCTAGCGGGGAGCAGTTCTTC

j_call: TRBJ2-3
d_call: TRBD2
v_call: TRBV24-1
clone_size: NA
cdr3_aa: CATSFSSGRADTQYF
cdr3_nt: TGTGCCACCAGTTTCAGTAGCGGGAGGGCAGATACGCAGTATTTT

j_call: TRBJ1-1
d_call: TRBD1
v_call: TRBV18
clone_size: NA
cdr3_aa: CASSPPKGQANTEAFF
cdr3_nt: TGTGCCAGCTCACCCCCTAAGGGACAGGCGAACACTGAAGCTTTCTTT

j_call: TRBJ2-2
d_call: NA
v_call: TRBV27
clone_size: NA
cdr3_aa: CASSLWTANTGELFF
cdr3_nt: TGTGCCAGCAGTTTATGGACAGCAAACACCGGGGAGCTGTTTTTT

j_call: TRBJ2-2
d_call: TRBD1
v_call: TRBV6-1
clone_size: few
cdr3_aa: CASSVAGGGGTGELFF
cdr3_nt: TGTGCCAGCAGTGTAGCAGGGGGCGGTGGTACCGGGGAGCTGTTTTTT

j_call: TRBJ1-2
d_call: TRBD1
v_call: TRBV10-3
clone_size: NA
cdr3_aa: CAISGDSYYGYTF
cdr3_nt: TGTGCCATCAGTGGGGACAGCTACTATGGCTACACCTTC

j_call: TRBJ1-6
d_call: NA
v_call: TRBV5-5
clone_size: NA
cdr3_aa: CASSLEGSRNSPLHF
cdr3_nt: TGTGCCAGCAGCTTGGAAGGGTCGAGGAATTCACCCCTCCACTTT

j_call: TRBJ1-6
d_call: NA
v_call: TRBV11-2
clone_size: NA
cdr3_aa: CASRSPGMGSPLHF
cdr3_nt: TGTGCCAGCAGATCCCCAGGGATGGGCTCACCCCTCCACTTT

j_call: TRBJ2-7
d_call: NA
v_call: TRBV5-4
clone_size: NA
cdr3_aa: CASSFDRGGSYEQYF
cdr3_nt: TGTGCCAGCAGCTTCGACAGGGGAGGGAGCTACGAGCAGTACTTC

j_call: TRBJ2-6
d_call: TRBD1
v_call: TRBV4-1
clone_size: NA
cdr3_aa: CASSQDRGAGANVLTF
cdr3_nt: TGCGCCAGCAGCCAGGACAGGGGGGCTGGGGCCAACGTCCTGACTTTC

j_call: TRBJ1-2
d_call: NA
v_call: TRBV10-3
clone_size: NA
cdr3_aa: CAISESSRGGRGVDGYTF
cdr3_nt: TGTGCCATCAGTGAGTCGAGTCGCGGGGGAAGGGGTGTAGATGGCTACACCTTC

j_call: TRBJ1-4
d_call: NA
v_call: TRBV11-2
clone_size: NA
cdr3_aa: CASSVNSATNEKLFF
cdr3_nt: TGTGCCAGCAGCGTCAACAGTGCAACTAATGAAAAACTGTTTTTT

j_call: TRBJ1-4
d_call: NA
v_call: TRBV5-1
clone_size: NA
cdr3_aa: CASSKGQRSTNEKLFF
cdr3_nt: TGCGCCAGCAGCAAAGGACAGCGATCAACGAATGAAAAACTGTTTTTT

j_call: TRBJ1-6
d_call: NA
v_call: TRBV24-1
clone_size: NA
cdr3_aa: CATSDYSPLHF
cdr3_nt: TGTGCCACCAGTGATTACTCACCCCTCCACTTT

j_call: TRBJ2-3
d_call: TRBD2
v_call: TRBV4-3
clone_size: NA
cdr3_aa: CASSLASGANTDTQYF
cdr3_nt: TGCGCCAGCAGCCTGGCTAGCGGGGCGAACACAGATACGCAGTATTTT

j_call: TRBJ1-5
d_call: TRBD1
v_call: TRBV4-1
clone_size: NA
cdr3_aa: CASSQQGAAQPQHF
cdr3_nt: TGCGCCAGCAGCCAACAGGGGGCGGCTCAGCCCCAGCATTTT

j_call: TRBJ1-2
d_call: NA
v_call: TRBV10-3
clone_size: NA
cdr3_aa: CAISESLGQGKGYTF
cdr3_nt: TGTGCCATCAGTGAGTCCCTAGGCCAGGGCAAGGGCTACACCTTC

j_call: TRBJ2-7
d_call: NA
v_call: TRBV27
clone_size: NA
cdr3_aa: CASSQTDESYEQYF
cdr3_nt: TGTGCCAGCAGTCAAACCGACGAGTCCTACGAGCAGTACTTC

j_call: TRBJ2-7
d_call: TRBD1
v_call: TRBV5-1
clone_size: NA
cdr3_aa: CASSWDSVEQYF
cdr3_nt: TGCGCCAGCAGCTGGGACAGTGTCGAGCAGTACTTC

j_call: TRBJ1-1
d_call: TRBD1
v_call: TRBV7-9
clone_size: NA
cdr3_aa: CASSQQGGRAEAFF
cdr3_nt: TGTGCCAGCAGCCAACAGGGGGGGCGGGCTGAAGCTTTCTTT

j_call: TRBJ1-1
d_call: TRBD1
v_call: TRBV3-1/TRBV3-2
clone_size: NA
cdr3_aa: CASSQDSISGDRSPEAFF
cdr3_nt: TGTGCCAGCAGCCAAGATTCCATATCAGGGGACAGGTCTCCTGAAGCTTTCTTT

j_call: TRBJ2-7
d_call: TRBD2
v_call: TRBV7-6
clone_size: NA
cdr3_aa: CASSSVGTSGGIQYF
cdr3_nt: TGTGCCAGCAGCTCGGTGGGGACTAGCGGGGGGATTCAGTACTTC

j_call: TRBJ1-5
d_call: NA
v_call: TRBV6-5
clone_size: once
cdr3_aa: CASRGRDNQPQHF
cdr3_nt: TGTGCCAGCAGAGGCAGGGACAATCAGCCCCAGCATTTT

j_call: TRBJ2-5
d_call: TRBD1
v_call: TRBV5-4
clone_size: NA
cdr3_aa: CASSLPMTGAQETQYF
cdr3_nt: TGTGCCAGCAGCTTGCCGATGACAGGGGCACAAGAGACCCAGTACTTC

j_call: TRBJ2-5
d_call: TRBD1
v_call: TRBV29-1
clone_size: NA
cdr3_aa: CSAIDRGETQYF
cdr3_nt: TGCAGCGCCATTGACAGGGGAGAGACCCAGTACTTC

j_call: TRBJ2-4
d_call: NA
v_call: TRBV28
clone_size: few
cdr3_aa: CASTSTRDIQYF
cdr3_nt: TGTGCCAGCACCTCAACCCGGGACATTCAGTACTTC

j_call: TRBJ2-7
d_call: NA
v_call: TRBV6-6
clone_size: NA
cdr3_aa: CASSYSTVSSYEQYF
cdr3_nt: TGTGCCAGCAGTTACTCGACGGTGTCAAGCTACGAGCAGTACTTC

j_call: TRBJ2-2
d_call: NA
v_call: TRBV7-3
clone_size: NA
cdr3_aa: CASSLRPQNTGELFF
cdr3_nt: TGTGCCAGCAGCTTACGGCCCCAGAACACCGGGGAGCTGTTTTTT

j_call: TRBJ1-4
d_call: TRBD1
v_call: TRBV7-9
clone_size: NA
cdr3_aa: CASSRLRGRNEKLFF
cdr3_nt: TGTGCCAGCAGCCGACTCAGGGGGCGAAATGAAAAACTGTTTTTT

j_call: TRBJ2-7
d_call: TRBD1
v_call: TRBV28
clone_size: NA
cdr3_aa: CASSRQGPYEQYF
cdr3_nt: TGTGCCAGCAGTAGACAGGGCCCCTACGAGCAGTACTTC

j_call: TRBJ1-5
d_call: NA
v_call: TRBV4-1
clone_size: NA
cdr3_aa: CASSQVAGISNQPQHF
cdr3_nt: TGCGCCAGCAGCCAAGTCGCGGGAATTAGCAATCAGCCCCAGCATTTT

j_call: TRBJ1-5
d_call: NA
v_call: TRBV4-1
clone_size: NA
cdr3_aa: CASSPAGGLDQPQHF
cdr3_nt: TGCGCCAGCAGCCCGGCAGGAGGTCTAGATCAGCCCCAGCATTTT

j_call: TRBJ1-6
d_call: NA
v_call: TRBV3-1/TRBV3-2
clone_size: NA
cdr3_aa: CASRTGTGNSPLHF
cdr3_nt: TGTGCCAGCAGAACCGGGACCGGTAATTCACCCCTCCACTTT